The entry below describes one T cell receptor (beta chain). There are 13 residues in the CDR3. Trimming removed 4 bases from V and 8 bases from J, with 11 bases in between. Germline V lookup: CDR1 MGHRA, CDR2 YSYEKL. These data come from a study of control samples from healthy donors and cancer patients. Profiling relied on immunoSEQ multiplex PCR, and the TCRdb table lists in-frame clones only, not all of them. The table has some 87,000 clones, about 79% seen once. The genes are TRBV4-1 and TRBJ2-2; a possible D gene is TRBD1 (5 bases). This clonotype was sampled from a man aged 60 to 75 with head and neck cancer. Sequenced material: PBMCs. The CDR3 sequence is CASSLRPGGELFF. CDR3 sequence (DNA): TGCGCCAGCAGCCTCCGTCCAGGGGGGGAGCTGTTTTTT.